A selection of T cell receptor beta chains follows, all from one sample in a study of T cells in Graves' hyperthyroidism and ophthalmopathy. TCRdb reprocessed the multiplex PCR reads via MiXCR and lists one record per CDR3 protein. The data contain approximately 700,000 distinct CDR3 sequences, around 17% of them seen just once; the ten biggest clones take up around 8%. Sequences were obtained from blood. The receptor set was obtained from a man between 18 and 29 years old with Graves' hyperthyroidism. The CDR3 runs from the conserved cysteine through the conserved F or W. The D gene is left open where the match is weak. Size tells how often a clone was seen (once, few, many) or the class of an expanded clone, and some rows leave it out.

j_call | v_call | d_call | clone_size | cdr3_aa | cdr3_nt
TRBJ1-1 | TRBV28 | NA | NA | CASSLSAGGRNTEAFF | TGTGCCAGCAGTTTATCGGCGGGGGGCCGTAACACTGAAGCTTTCTTT
TRBJ1-1 | TRBV10-3 | NA | many | CAISGAVGVTEAFF | TGTGCCATCAGTGGGGCGGTGGGAGTAACTGAAGCTTTCTTT
TRBJ1-1 | TRBV29-1 | NA | few | CSVDSGVRSLFYTEAFF | TGCAGCGTTGATTCGGGGGTCCGCTCGCTTTTTTACACTGAAGCTTTCTTT
TRBJ1-6 | TRBV12-3/TRBV12-4 | NA | NA | CASSFFPGSLNPPLHF | TGTGCCAGCAGTTTTTTTCCTGGGTCGCTTAATCCACCCCTCCACTTT
TRBJ2-3 | TRBV10-3 | TRBD1 | few | CASGTGSTDTQYF | TGTGCCAGCGGGACAGGCAGCACAGATACGCAGTATTTT
TRBJ2-7 | TRBV7-2 | NA | NA | CASSFRLVASYEQYF | TGTGCCAGCAGCTTTCGTCTTGTTGCCTCCTACGAGCAGTACTTC
TRBJ1-1 | TRBV28 | NA | NA | CASSKWNTEAFF | TGTGCCAGCAGTAAGTGGAACACTGAAGCTTTCTTT
TRBJ1-4 | TRBV7-9 | NA | few | CASSSQTERGEKLFF | TGTGCCAGCAGCTCACAGACCGAGAGGGGTGAAAAACTGTTTTTT
TRBJ1-1 | TRBV6-6 | NA | many | CASSYSPGSKTEAFF | TGTGCCAGCAGTTACTCGCCGGGGTCGAAGACTGAAGCTTTCTTT
TRBJ2-3 | TRBV20-1 | TRBD1 | many | CSARPVQQGADTQYF | TGCAGTGCTAGGCCCGTTCAACAGGGGGCAGATACGCAGTATTTT
TRBJ2-7 | TRBV28 | NA | once | CASSFKNPYEQYF | TGTGCCAGCAGTTTTAAAAACCCCTACGAGCAGTACTTC
TRBJ2-4 | TRBV5-1 | NA | few | CASSWDAAKNIQYF | TGCGCCAGCAGTTGGGACGCAGCCAAAAACATTCAGTACTTC
TRBJ2-6 | TRBV27 | NA | many | CASHQSGANVLTF | TGTGCCAGCCACCAATCTGGGGCCAACGTCCTGACTTTC
TRBJ1-5 | TRBV28 | NA | many | CASSRSGIYQPQHF | TGTGCCAGCAGTCGGTCGGGGATTTATCAGCCCCAGCATTTT
TRBJ2-3 | TRBV3-1 | TRBD1 | NA | CASSQGTGTDTQYF | TGTGCCAGCAGCCAAGGGACAGGGACAGATACGCAGTATTTT
TRBJ2-2 | TRBV5-1 | NA | few | CASSDACGELFF | TGCGCCAGCAGCGACGCTTGCGGGGAGCTGTTTTTT
TRBJ2-3 | TRBV20-1 | NA | many | CSAQTSTRDTQYF | TGCAGTGCTCAAACTTCCACCAGGGATACGCAGTATTTT
TRBJ2-1 | TRBV7-9 | TRBD2 | NA | CASSPPGTNNEQFF | TGTGCCAGCAGCCCCCCCGGGACTAACAATGAGCAGTTCTTC
TRBJ2-1 | TRBV7-9 | NA | NA | CASSLVGRGEQFF | TGTGCCAGCAGCTTAGTGGGGCGCGGTGAGCAGTTCTTC
TRBJ2-5 | TRBV25-1 | NA | many | CASSVGGRGVQETQYF | TGTGCCAGCAGTGTGGGGGGCAGGGGGGTCCAAGAGACCCAGTACTTC
TRBJ2-7 | TRBV5-1 | TRBD1 | NA | CASSRTGGEAEGLEQYF | TGCGCCAGCAGTCGGACAGGGGGCGAAGCGGAAGGCCTCGAGCAGTACTTC
TRBJ1-4 | TRBV9 | NA | many | CASSGGSSTNEKLFF | TGTGCCAGCAGCGGAGGGTCCTCAACTAATGAAAAACTGTTTTTT
TRBJ2-7 | TRBV2 | NA | many | CASSITSRYEQYF | TGTGCCAGCAGTATTACTAGCCGCTACGAGCAGTACTTC
TRBJ2-2 | TRBV6-2/TRBV6-3 | NA | few | CASSYKETSFSGELFF | TGTGCCAGCAGTTATAAGGAGACTAGTTTTTCCGGGGAGCTGTTTTTT
TRBJ2-7 | TRBV20-1 | NA | many | CSARDPDRYEQYF | TGCAGTGCTAGAGATCCCGATAGGTACGAGCAGTACTTC